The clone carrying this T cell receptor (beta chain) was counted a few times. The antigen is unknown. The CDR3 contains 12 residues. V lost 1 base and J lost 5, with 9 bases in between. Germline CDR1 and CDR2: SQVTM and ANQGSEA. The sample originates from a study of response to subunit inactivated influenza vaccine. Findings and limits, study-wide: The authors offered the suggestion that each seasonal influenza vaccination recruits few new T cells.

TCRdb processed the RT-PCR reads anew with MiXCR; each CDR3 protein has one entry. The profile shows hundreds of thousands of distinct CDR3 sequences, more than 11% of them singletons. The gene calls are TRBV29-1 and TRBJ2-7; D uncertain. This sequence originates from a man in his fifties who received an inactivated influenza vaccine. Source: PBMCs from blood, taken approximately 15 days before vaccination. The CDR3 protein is CSVEVGPDEQYF. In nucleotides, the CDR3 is TGCAGCGTTGAAGTAGGTCCGGACGAGCAGTACTTC.